The entry below describes one T cell receptor beta chain. Its matching antigen is unknown. Time point noted: baseline, week 1 (first vaccination visit). Indicated treatment: pre-vaccination baseline after standard-of-care therapy. The data belong to a study of a mutant IDH1 vaccine in newly diagnosed glioma. Study-wide context: Treatment recipients were approximately 62% male and around 40% female, and their mean age was approximately 43 years. Before enrollment, the patients had been treated with radiotherapy alone, temozolomide alone, or both together. Most of them had received both.

The study's findings and limits: Vaccine-induced responses were seen in under 95% of patients, spanning several MHC alleles.

Per germline, CDR1 SGHRS and CDR2 YFSETQ. V lost 0 bases, J lost 9 bases, and 13 bases lay in between. CDR3 size: 14 residues. Assay: immunoSEQ multiplex PCR; the TCRdb copy retains only in-frame clones and omits some. Among 40,000 or so clones listed, around 80% were seen once. This chain joins TRBV5-1 and TRBJ2-1; D might be TRBD1 or TRBD2, each matching 5 bases. This TCR came from a man between 40 and 49 years old with glioma. Some clones in this sample may be carry-over from other donors' samples. Sequenced material: PBMCs, taken from a glioma patient treated with radiotherapy, temozolomide or both. CDR3 loop: CASSLAEGQGEQFF. The DNA of the CDR3 is TGCGCCAGCAGCTTGGCCGAGGGGCAGGGTGAGCAGTTCTTC.